This TCR beta chain comes out of a study of Ad26.COV2.S vaccination and SARS-CoV-2 variants. On this clone itself: No antigen is known for it.

Study-level findings and limits: Total T cell responses were possibly underestimated by TCR breadth and depth analyses. Following vaccination, spike-specific CD8+ and CD4+ T cell responses reportedly exhibited substantial breadth. Vaccine recipients had higher spike-specific TCR breadth than placebo recipients.

The treatment was: some 19 received Ad26.COV2.S at low or high dose, single or two shots; 5 received placebo; per-sample allocation not given. Sampling was performed 63 days after the first vaccine or placebo injection. Measured with immunoSEQ multiplex PCR; TCRdb has only the in-frame clones, and not every one. The sample has about 400,000 clones, approximately 90% seen once. The germline V gene encodes CDR1 SGHTA and CDR2 FQGNSA. This CDR3 spans 12 amino acids. Trimming took off 5 bases at V and 11 bases at J, with 13 bases between the two ends. The source of this sequence is a person between 18 and 65 years old who received the Ad26.COV2.S COVID-19 vaccine or a placebo. This chain links TRBV7-2 with TRBJ2-1; no firm D call. The sequences come from peripheral blood, collected in a trial of Ad26.COV2.S vaccine versus placebo. The CDR3 DNA follows: TGTGCCAGCAGCCCCCCTCGGGCCCAGCAGTTCTTC. As protein: CASSPPRAQQFF.